One T cell receptor beta chain is described in this entry. Its antigen is still unknown. This entry belongs to a study of monozygotic twins with inflammatory bowel disease. General study findings and limits: Since immunosuppressive treatments differed, patient repertoires may have gained added variability.

Germline V gives CDR1 GTSNPN, CDR2 SVGIG (reference sequence). The CDR3 is made up of 12 amino acids. Eight separate reactions for every sample produced the cDNA. TCRalpha and TCRbeta cDNA underwent two nested PCRs of roughly 17 and 9 cycles. TCRdb re-called the 5' RACE reads; every CDR3 protein appears as one record, without DNA. This sample lists approximately 420,000 distinct CDR3 sequences; its ten largest clones have around 2.5%. The sequenced sample was blood. The clonotype was recovered from a human donor with ulcerative colitis or Crohn's disease, or a healthy co-twin of an affected twin (not recorded which). V gene TRBV30 combines with J gene TRBJ1-1; absent DNA, TCRdb's TRBD1 call cannot be checked. The CDR3 sequence is CAWSGGGTEAFF.